The rows below give T cell receptor beta chains drawn from one sample of a study of T-cell reconstitution after alpha-beta-depleted transplantation in children. TCRdb ran MiXCR on the PCR reads and lists one entry per CDR3 protein. The table records approximately 400,000 distinct CDR3 sequences, roughly 15% of them present only once. The source material was PBMCs, mostly from graft donor cells, sampled 360 days after TCRalphabeta/CD19-depleted stem cell transplant. The receptors derive from a boy in the first two years of life who had a stem cell transplant for Wiskott-Aldrich syndrome, so the T cells may come from the graft donor. CDR3s include the opening cysteine and the closing phenylalanine or tryptophan. Each record gives: D gene, V gene, J gene, clone size, CDR3 DNA, CDR3 protein. A D gene is named only where the DNA matches it firmly. Expanded clones get a size class; other rows say once, few or many, or leave the size out.

d_call: TRBD1; v_call: TRBV5-5; j_call: TRBJ2-3; clone_size: few; cdr3_nt: TGTGCCAGCAGCTTGCGGGTTTACAGGGGGGTGCCAGATACGCAGTATTTT; cdr3_aa: CASSLRVYRGVPDTQYF
d_call: TRBD2; v_call: TRBV12-3/TRBV12-4; j_call: TRBJ2-7; clone_size: few; cdr3_nt: TGTGCCAGCAGTTTAGGGGGGGGAAGCTCCTACGAGCAGTACTTC; cdr3_aa: CASSLGGGSSYEQYF
d_call: TRBD2; v_call: TRBV18; j_call: TRBJ2-7; clone_size: -; cdr3_nt: TGTGCCAGCTCACGGGGACTAGCGGGGATCTACGAGCAGTACTTC; cdr3_aa: CASSRGLAGIYEQYF
d_call: -; v_call: TRBV28; j_call: TRBJ2-7; clone_size: few; cdr3_nt: TGTGCCAGCAGCAACAGAGAGCAGTACTTC; cdr3_aa: CASSNREQYF
d_call: TRBD1; v_call: TRBV5-1; j_call: TRBJ2-2; clone_size: -; cdr3_nt: TGCGCCAGCAGCCTAAAAAGGACAGGGGGCGGCACCGGGGAGCTGTTTTTT; cdr3_aa: CASSLKRTGGGTGELFF
d_call: TRBD2; v_call: TRBV15; j_call: TRBJ2-7; clone_size: few; cdr3_nt: TGTGCCACCAGCCGGGAGGACCTTCCCTACGAGCAGTACTTC; cdr3_aa: CATSREDLPYEQYF
d_call: TRBD1; v_call: TRBV10-3; j_call: TRBJ2-7; clone_size: few; cdr3_nt: TGTGCCATCAGTGATTCCGGGACAGGGGGCTACGAGCAGTACTTC; cdr3_aa: CAISDSGTGGYEQYF
d_call: TRBD1; v_call: TRBV6-5; j_call: TRBJ2-1; clone_size: few; cdr3_nt: TGTGCCAGCAGTTACTCGGACAGGGGTTGGGGGAAGTTCTTC; cdr3_aa: CASSYSDRGWGKFF
d_call: TRBD2; v_call: TRBV11-2; j_call: TRBJ2-3; clone_size: -; cdr3_nt: TGTGCCAGCAGCGCGGGACTAGCGGGAGAGAAAGTAACAGATACGCAGTATTTT; cdr3_aa: CASSAGLAGEKVTDTQYF
d_call: -; v_call: TRBV5-8; j_call: TRBJ2-7; clone_size: -; cdr3_nt: TGTGCCAGCGGACCCAGGGTTCCGGCCTACGAGCAGTACTTC; cdr3_aa: CASGPRVPAYEQYF
d_call: -; v_call: TRBV20-1; j_call: TRBJ1-5; clone_size: -; cdr3_nt: TGCAGTGAGGGCAGGGACATGAATCAGCCCCAGCATTTT; cdr3_aa: CSEGRDMNQPQHF
d_call: TRBD1; v_call: TRBV5-1; j_call: TRBJ2-2; clone_size: few; cdr3_nt: TGCGCCAGCAGCTCTAGCCCGGGACAGGGCGGGGAGCTGTTTTTT; cdr3_aa: CASSSSPGQGGELFF
d_call: -; v_call: TRBV11-2; j_call: TRBJ2-7; clone_size: few; cdr3_nt: TGTGCCAGCAGCTTATTGGTGGCGTCCTACGAGCAGTACTTC; cdr3_aa: CASSLLVASYEQYF
d_call: TRBD1; v_call: TRBV2; j_call: TRBJ2-3; clone_size: -; cdr3_nt: TGTGCCAGCATTCGATATAGGACAGGGGATACGCAGTATTTT; cdr3_aa: CASIRYRTGDTQYF
d_call: -; v_call: TRBV6-5; j_call: TRBJ2-7; clone_size: -; cdr3_nt: TGTGCCAGCAGTTCACAGGGAGGGGGACCCTACGAGCAGTACTTC; cdr3_aa: CASSSQGGGPYEQYF
d_call: TRBD1; v_call: TRBV7-9; j_call: TRBJ2-1; clone_size: -; cdr3_nt: TGTGCCAGCAGCTTAACGGGACAGTCCTACAATGAGCAGTTCTTC; cdr3_aa: CASSLTGQSYNEQFF
d_call: -; v_call: TRBV12-3/TRBV12-4; j_call: TRBJ2-2; clone_size: few; cdr3_nt: TGTGCCAGCACCCAGGACCCCAGCAGCGGGGAGCTGTTTTTT; cdr3_aa: CASTQDPSSGELFF
d_call: TRBD2; v_call: TRBV12-3/TRBV12-4; j_call: TRBJ2-6; clone_size: -; cdr3_nt: TGTGCCAGCAGTCTTAGCGGGAGTTCAGGGGGGGCCAACGTCCTGACTTTC; cdr3_aa: CASSLSGSSGGANVLTF
d_call: -; v_call: TRBV5-1; j_call: TRBJ1-2; clone_size: -; cdr3_nt: TGCGCCAGCGGACCGACAGAGCCGACCTATGGCTACACCTTC; cdr3_aa: CASGPTEPTYGYTF
d_call: -; v_call: TRBV6-1; j_call: TRBJ2-7; clone_size: few; cdr3_nt: TGTGCCAGCAGTGAAGTCGGCAGCCCCTACGAGCAGTACTTC; cdr3_aa: CASSEVGSPYEQYF
d_call: TRBD1; v_call: TRBV20-1; j_call: TRBJ1-6; clone_size: few; cdr3_nt: TGCAGTGCTGGGGGGACAGGGGGTAAATCCTATAATTCACCCCTCCACTTT; cdr3_aa: CSAGGTGGKSYNSPLHF
d_call: -; v_call: TRBV20-1; j_call: TRBJ2-5; clone_size: -; cdr3_nt: TGCAGTGCTCCTAAAACCAGACTAGTTCAAGAGACCCAGTACTTC; cdr3_aa: CSAPKTRLVQETQYF
d_call: -; v_call: TRBV20-1; j_call: TRBJ2-2; clone_size: -; cdr3_nt: TGCAGTGCTAGAGATCGGGGGCGGCATTTGAACACCGGGGAGCTGTTTTTT; cdr3_aa: CSARDRGRHLNTGELFF
d_call: TRBD1; v_call: TRBV24-1; j_call: TRBJ2-3; clone_size: few; cdr3_nt: TGTGCCACCAGTTGGACAGGGGGAGGAACAGATACGCAGTATTTT; cdr3_aa: CATSWTGGGTDTQYF
d_call: -; v_call: TRBV10-3; j_call: TRBJ2-7; clone_size: -; cdr3_nt: TGTGCCATCAGTGAATGGCAGGGTGGAGAGCAGTACTTC; cdr3_aa: CAISEWQGGEQYF
d_call: TRBD2; v_call: TRBV29-1; j_call: TRBJ2-5; clone_size: -; cdr3_nt: TGCAGCGTTGGGACTAGCGGGAGGGCCCAAGAGACCCAGTACTTC; cdr3_aa: CSVGTSGRAQETQYF
d_call: -; v_call: TRBV3-1; j_call: TRBJ2-2; clone_size: few; cdr3_nt: TGTGCCAGCAGCCAAGATCGGGGACGGCTTGACGGGGAGCTGTTTTTT; cdr3_aa: CASSQDRGRLDGELFF
d_call: -; v_call: TRBV5-6; j_call: TRBJ2-5; clone_size: once; cdr3_nt: TGTGCCAGCAGCTTGGCCCATATTCAAGAGACCCAGTACTTC; cdr3_aa: CASSLAHIQETQYF
d_call: TRBD2; v_call: TRBV7-2; j_call: TRBJ2-7; clone_size: -; cdr3_nt: TGTGCCAGCAACAAAGGGACTAGCTCCTACGAGCAGTACTTC; cdr3_aa: CASNKGTSSYEQYF
d_call: -; v_call: TRBV12-3/TRBV12-4; j_call: TRBJ2-5; clone_size: -; cdr3_nt: TGTGCCAGCACCTCGGGACCCCAAGAGACCCAGTACTTC; cdr3_aa: CASTSGPQETQYF
d_call: -; v_call: TRBV6-1; j_call: TRBJ2-1; clone_size: -; cdr3_nt: TGTGCCAGCAGTACGACTTCAGAGATGTATGAGCAGTTCTTC; cdr3_aa: CASSTTSEMYEQFF
d_call: TRBD1; v_call: TRBV6-6; j_call: TRBJ2-7; clone_size: -; cdr3_nt: TGTGCCAGCAGACGCGGGACAGGGTACGAGCAGTACTTC; cdr3_aa: CASRRGTGYEQYF
d_call: -; v_call: TRBV12-3/TRBV12-4; j_call: TRBJ2-5; clone_size: many; cdr3_nt: TGTGCCAGCAGTCATCGTGCCTTAGAGACCCAGTACTTC; cdr3_aa: CASSHRALETQYF
d_call: -; v_call: TRBV4-3; j_call: TRBJ2-1; clone_size: -; cdr3_nt: TGCGCCAGCAGCCAAGATGAAGTGGCGGAGTCCTACAATGAGCAGTTCTTC; cdr3_aa: CASSQDEVAESYNEQFF
d_call: -; v_call: TRBV4-3; j_call: TRBJ1-2; clone_size: few; cdr3_nt: TGCGCCAGCAGCCAAGTGCCACGGACCAGCCTCTATGGCTACACCTTC; cdr3_aa: CASSQVPRTSLYGYTF
d_call: TRBD1; v_call: TRBV7-2; j_call: TRBJ2-5; clone_size: -; cdr3_nt: TGTGCCAGCAGCACCTACAGGGGGTCTCAAGAGACCCAGTACTTC; cdr3_aa: CASSTYRGSQETQYF